Following are 5 T cell receptor beta chains from one sample sequenced in a study of T-cell memory formation after mild COVID-19. TCRdb independently ran MiXCR on the 5' RACE reads; one entry per CDR3 protein. The profile shows about 50,000 distinct CDR3 sequences, about 7.3% of them singletons. The sequenced sample consisted of PBMCs or a T cell subset sorted from them (not recorded which). The source of these receptors is a man aged 18 to 29 who had mild COVID-19 (a few samples of this study predate the infection). Cell type and time point are not known.

This clonotype came up a few times. The chain links TRBV7-6 to TRBJ2-2; D gene ambiguous. Trimming took 4 bases from V and 4 from J, leaving 16 bases between them. The CDR3 is made up of 16 amino acids. CDR1 is SGHVS and CDR2 is FNYEAQ in the germline V gene. As DNA, the CDR3 is TGTGCCAGCAGCTCAAAACGGGCCCACACCACCGGGGAGCTGTTTTTT. Its translation: CASSSKRAHTTGELFF. Combining the CDR3 with reference TRBV7-6 and TRBJ2-2 gives the whole variable domain GAGVSQSPRYKVTKRGQDVALRCDPISGHVSLYWYRQALGQGPEFLTYFNYEAQQDKSGLPNDRFSAERPEGSISTLTIQRTEQRDSAMYRCASSSKRAHTTGELFFGEGSRLTVL.

This clonotype was seen a few times. V gene TRBV7-2 combines with J gene TRBJ2-7, with D perhaps TRBD2 (5 bases). The CDR3 spans 15 residues. Germline V gene data show CDR1 as SGHTA and CDR2 as FQGNSA. Between the trimmed V and J ends, which lost 1 base and 2 bases, there was a span of 12 bases. In DNA, the CDR3 is TGTGCCAGCAGCTTAGGCAGCTCACTAGCCTACGAGCAGTACTTC. This translates into CASSLGSSLAYEQYF.

The J gene is TRBJ1-6, the V gene TRBV3-1; D possibly corresponds to TRBD1 (6 bases). Germline V gene data show CDR1 as LGHDT and CDR2 as YNNKEL (reference sequence). This CDR3 has 14 amino acids. The V end lost 2 bases, the J end lost 9 bases, and 11 bases lay between the germline ends. CDR3: CASSQTGKGSPLHF. CDR3 coding DNA: TGTGCCAGCAGCCAAACAGGGAAGGGTTCACCCCTCCACTTT.

The chain carries TRBV7-8 and TRBJ2-5, with D perhaps matching TRBD2 (5 bases). Between the trimmed V and J ends, which lost 5 bases and 4 bases, there was a span of 26 bases. Germline CDR1 and CDR2: SGHVS and FQNEAQ. There are 18 residues in the CDR3. Here the CDR3 DNA reads TGTGCCAGCAGCACCGGCGGGCCCTCCAGGTGGTTGTTAGAGACCCAGTACTTC. It translates to CASSTGGPSRWLLETQYF.

This chain connects TRBV7-3 to TRBJ1-1, with D unclear. The CDR3 has 15 amino acids. Germline lookup yields CDR1 SGHTA and CDR2 FQGTGA. V was shortened by 5 bases and J by 0 bases, with 13 bases between the two germline ends. CDR3 region: CASSPPGELNTEAFF. The CDR3 DNA reads as TGTGCCAGCAGCCCCCCCGGGGAGCTGAACACTGAAGCTTTCTTT.